What follows is one TCR beta chain and its context. This CDR3 is 19 amino acids long. V was cut by 0 bases and J by 2 bases, with 20 bases left in between. The germline V gene has CDR1 SGHAT and CDR2 FQNNGV. Profiling relied on immunoSEQ multiplex PCR, and the TCRdb table lists in-frame clones only, not all of them. Seen here are about 34,000 clones, around 83% observed once, and the top ten hold 1.5% to 2%. These data originate in a study of control samples from healthy donors and cancer patients. The chain carries TRBV11-2 and TRBJ2-1, with D possibly TRBD2 on 7 matching bases. Sequencing was carried out using PBMCs. The receptor was derived from a woman in her thirties or forties with lung cancer. CDR3 bases: TGTGCCAGCAGCTTAGACTGGCGGGGGCGGAAACCCCCCTACAATGAGCAGTTCTTC. This encodes CASSLDWRGRKPPYNEQFF.